The subject of this entry is one TCR beta chain. This sample was included in a study of T cells in tuberculosis. As for the study in general: The T cells targeted glucose monomycolate, a mycobacterial lipid, via CD1B.

TCRdb's copy holds only in-frame clones and misses some; the assay was immunoSEQ multiplex PCR. The table records tens of thousands of clones, about 95% of them present only once. The CDR3 consists of 15 residues. Germline-derived CDR1 and CDR2 are SGHAT and FQNNGV. Trimming took off 2 bases at V and 5 bases at J, with 15 bases between the two ends. The clonotype was recovered from a donor between 10 and 35 years old with latent tuberculosis or without tuberculosis infection. Sequenced input: PBMCs. The rearrangement links TRBV11-2 to TRBJ1-1; maybe TRBD1 (6 bases). The CDR3 sequence is CASSLNPGAGTEAFF. CDR3 DNA sequence: TGTGCCAGCAGCTTAAATCCAGGGGCAGGGACTGAAGCTTTCTTT.